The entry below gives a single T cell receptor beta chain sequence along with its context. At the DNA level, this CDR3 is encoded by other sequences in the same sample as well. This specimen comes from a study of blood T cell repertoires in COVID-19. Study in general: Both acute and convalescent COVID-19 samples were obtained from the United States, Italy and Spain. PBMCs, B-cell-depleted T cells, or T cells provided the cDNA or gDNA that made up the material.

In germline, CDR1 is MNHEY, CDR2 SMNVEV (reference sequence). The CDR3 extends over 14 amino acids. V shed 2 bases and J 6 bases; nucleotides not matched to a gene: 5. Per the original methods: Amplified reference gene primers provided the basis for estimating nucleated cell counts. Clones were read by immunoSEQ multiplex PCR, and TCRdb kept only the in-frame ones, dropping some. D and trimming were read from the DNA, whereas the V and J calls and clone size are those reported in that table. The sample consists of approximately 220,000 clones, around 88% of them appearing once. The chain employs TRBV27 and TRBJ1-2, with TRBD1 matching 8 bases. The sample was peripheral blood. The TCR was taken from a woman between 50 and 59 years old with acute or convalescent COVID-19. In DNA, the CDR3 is TGTGCCAGCAGTTTAGACAGGGGAGTGAATGGCTACACCTTC. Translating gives CASSLDRGVNGYTF.